Below, 4 T cell receptor beta chains from the same sample are listed, as sequenced in a study of T-cell memory formation after mild COVID-19. Each CDR3 protein gets one entry after TCRdb re-called the 5' RACE reads with MiXCR. The table has under 400,000 distinct CDR3 sequences, around 27% seen once. Sequenced material: PBMCs or a T cell subset sorted from them (not recorded which). The receptors derive from an adult woman who had mild COVID-19 (a few samples of this study predate the infection). Cell type and time point are not known.

The chain recombines TRBV7-9 with TRBJ2-7, with 8 bases matching TRBD2. The CDR3 length is 16 residues. Unmatched junction bases numbered 15, after V lost 4 bases and J lost 7 bases. Germline CDR1 SEHNR, CDR2 FQNEAQ (reference sequence). CDR3 bases: TGTGCCAGCAGCTCCCCCAGGACTAGCCCGTATCGAGAGCAGTACTTC. Protein product: CASSSPRTSPYREQYF.

Ten or more counts support this clonotype. The J gene is TRBJ2-7, the V gene TRBV5-5, with D possibly matching TRBD2 (5 bases). This CDR3 is built from 12 residues. Germline V gene lookup returns CDR1 SGHKS and CDR2 YYEKEE (reference sequence). V lost 4 bases to trimming and J lost 4 bases, with 9 bases between them. The CDR3 protein is CASSPGLYEQYF. The CDR3 DNA reads TGTGCCAGCAGCCCTGGACTGTACGAGCAGTACTTC.

The chain employs TRBV4-1 and TRBJ2-1; TRBD2 agrees at 14 bases. J lost 8 bases, V lost 0 bases, and 3 bases had no gene match. CDR3 length: 16 residues. Germline CDR1 MGHRA, CDR2 YSYEKL. The CDR3 reads CASSQEGLAGVYEQFF. In DNA, the CDR3 is TGCGCCAGCAGCCAAGAGGGACTAGCGGGAGTATATGAGCAGTTCTTC.

J is TRBJ2-3 and V is TRBV15; 8 bases agree with TRBD2. After removal of 3 bases from V and 3 bases from J, the junction contained 14 bases not matched to a gene. Germline CDR1 is LNHNV and CDR2 is YYDKDF (reference sequence). CDR3 length equals 18 residues. As DNA, the CDR3 is TGTGCCACCAGCAGGTCCCGGGGCCCTAGCGGGCAAACAGATACGCAGTATTTT. Protein sequence: CATSRSRGPSGQTDTQYF. The complete variable domain, with remaining parts taken from reference TRBV15 and TRBJ2-3, reads DAMVIQNPRYQVTQFGKPVTLSCSQTLNHNVMYWYQQKSSQAPKLLFHYYDKDFNNEADTPDNFQSRRPNTSFCFLDIRSPGLGDTAMYLCATSRSRGPSGQTDTQYFGPGTRLTVL.